Below are 28 T cell receptor beta chains sequenced from a single sample in a study of response to subunit inactivated influenza vaccine. MiXCR, applied by TCRdb to the RT-PCR reads, yields one record per CDR3 protein. The table has approximately 500,000 distinct CDR3 sequences, around 15% seen once. The sample was PBMCs from blood, taken roughly 13 days after vaccination. The receptors here all came from a man aged 45-65 years who received an inactivated influenza vaccine.

The J gene is TRBJ2-7, the V gene TRBV10-3, with 8 bases lining up with TRBD2. The CDR3 sequence is 15 residues long. Germline V lookup: CDR1 ENHRY, CDR2 SYGVKD. The trim removed 6 bases at V and 4 bases at J, leaving 11 bases unmatched. The CDR3 DNA reads TGTGCCATCAGGAGGGTTAGCGGGACTATTTACGAGCAGTACTTC. Residues: CAIRRVSGTIYEQYF.

This clonotype came up a few times. The chain has TRBV20-1 and TRBJ1-1, with unresolved D. Trimming cost V 6 bases and J 3 bases, with 17 bases left between them. This CDR3 has 14 amino acids. Germline V CDR1 and CDR2: DFQATT, SNEGSKA (reference sequence). The CDR3 spells CSALVEFRYTEAFF. Here the CDR3 DNA reads TGCAGTGCCCTGGTTGAATTTCGTTACACTGAAGCTTTCTTT.

The chain couples TRBV3-1 to TRBJ2-3; no clear D gene. CDR1 is LGHDT, CDR2 YNNKEL, per germline (reference sequence). The V end was cut by 0 bases, the J end by 2 bases, with 18 bases between. The CDR3 covers 18 residues. CDR3 region: CASSQDSFGSLSTDTQYF. Here the CDR3 DNA reads TGTGCCAGCAGCCAAGATTCCTTTGGCAGCCTTTCCACAGATACGCAGTATTTT.

This clonotype appeared a few times. This sequence joins TRBV29-1 and TRBJ1-2, with D possibly matching TRBD1 (6 bases). This CDR3 has 14 amino acids. V lost 7 bases and J 1 base, leaving 16 bases between the germline ends. Germline V CDR1 and CDR2: SQVTM, ANQGSEA. The CDR3 bases are TGCAGCGCGGACCGGGACACCGATAACTATGGCTACACCTTC. It yields the protein CSADRDTDNYGYTF.

The rearrangement uses TRBV5-1 and TRBJ2-3; the D is unclear. In germline, CDR1 is SGHRS, CDR2 YFSETQ. This CDR3 is built from 14 residues. Trimming pared 3 bases from V and 3 bases from J, leaving 11 bases between. This CDR3 reads CASSSAQSTDTQYF. The DNA of the CDR3 is TGCGCCAGCAGCTCAGCTCAGTCTACAGATACGCAGTATTTT.

In this sample, this clonotype turned up a few times. The chain recombines TRBV20-1 with TRBJ1-6; D remains unclear. In germline, CDR1 is DFQATT, CDR2 SNEGSKA (reference sequence). Trimming took 0 bases from V and 2 from J, leaving 8 bases between them. The CDR3 is 15 amino acids. The CDR3 reads CSARDASTYNSPLHF. The CDR3 nucleotides read TGCAGTGCTAGAGACGCCAGCACCTATAATTCACCCCTCCACTTT.

The CDR3 bases are TGTGCCAGCAGTACCGGGGCTAGCTGGGCGGATACGCAGTATTTT. Translated, it gives CASSTGASWADTQYF. V gene TRBV11-2 combines with J gene TRBJ2-3; D tentatively reads TRBD1 or TRBD2 (5 bases each). CDR3 length: 15 amino acids. Between the trimmed V and J ends, which lost 6 bases and 6 bases, there was a span of 19 bases. The germline gives CDR1 SGHAT, CDR2 FQNNGV.

The J gene is TRBJ2-1, the V gene TRBV11-2, with TRBD2 matching 7 bases. The CDR3 loop spans 14 amino acids. Germline lookup yields CDR1 SGHAT and CDR2 FQNNGV. Trimming at V came to 5 bases and at J to 6 bases, leaving 7 bases not matched to a gene. CDR3 region: CASSRLPSGNEQFF. CDR3 DNA sequence: TGTGCCAGCAGCAGACTCCCTAGCGGCAATGAGCAGTTCTTC.

As to this clonotype: A much larger clonotype is one base distant, so this may be a read error. The chain recombines TRBV7-8 with TRBJ2-3, with D perhaps TRBD2 (7 bases). In germline, CDR1 is SGHVS, CDR2 FQNEAQ. The CDR3 loop spans 19 amino acids. V lost 5 bases, J lost 0 bases, and 24 bases lay in between. This CDR3 reads CASSQSFGGGLPSTDTQYF. CDR3 coding DNA: TGTGCCAGCAGCCAGAGTTTTGGGGGGGGGCTGCCTAGCACAGATACGCAGTATTTT.

The rearrangement links TRBV7-9 to TRBJ2-2, with 8 positions matching TRBD2. The length of the CDR3 is 16 residues. Germline loops: CDR1 SEHNR, CDR2 FQNEAQ (reference sequence). With 4 bases clipped from V and 6 bases from J, the junction kept 10 bases outside the gene matches. The CDR3 loop is CASSSESSGGAGELFF. In DNA, the CDR3 is TGTGCCAGCAGCTCAGAGAGCAGCGGGGGCGCCGGGGAGCTGTTTTTT.

The J gene is TRBJ2-2, the V gene TRBV20-1, with 8 bases aligning to TRBD2. Looked up from germline, CDR1 is DFQATT and CDR2 is SNEGSKA (reference sequence). This CDR3 is 14 amino acids long. J lost 6 bases, V lost 3 bases, and 6 bases had no gene match. DNA for the CDR3: TGCAGTGCTAGTTACGGGGGGGCAGCCGGGGAGCTGTTTTTT. It translates to CSASYGGAAGELFF.

This clonotype was seen a few times. This chain joins TRBV11-2 and TRBJ2-7; no reliable D call. Germline values: CDR1 SGHAT, CDR2 FQNNGV. V gave up 0 bases and J gave up 6 bases, with 6 bases separating them. The CDR3 loop spans 12 amino acids. The CDR3 region has the DNA TGTGCCAGCAGCTTAGATGACCGCGAGCAGTACTTC. This gives the protein CASSLDDREQYF.

The chain links TRBV11-3 to TRBJ2-5; 10 nucleotides agree with TRBD1. From germline, CDR1 is SGHNT and CDR2 YENEEA. J gave up 6 bases and V 1 base, and 5 bases lay outside the gene matches. CDR3 length equals 15 residues. The CDR3 DNA sequence: TGTGCCAGCAGCTTAGGGACAGGGGGTATGAAGACCCAGTACTTC. It codes for CASSLGTGGMKTQYF.

In this sample, this clonotype turned up many times. The rearrangement joins TRBV3-1 to TRBJ1-1; D gene uncertain. Trimming pared 1 base from V and 4 bases from J, leaving 7 bases between. CDR3 size: 13 residues. From germline, CDR1 is LGHDT and CDR2 YNNKEL (reference sequence). This CDR3 is CASSQGPVTEAFF. The CDR3 nucleotides are TGTGCCAGCAGCCAAGGCCCGGTCACTGAAGCTTTCTTT.

The V gene is TRBV20-1, the J gene TRBJ2-5, with unresolved D. Germline V gene sequence: CDR1 DFQATT, CDR2 SNEGSKA (reference sequence). The CDR3 runs to 13 residues. Trimming removed 3 bases from V and 1 base from J, with 9 bases in between. CDR3 sequence: CSARSGFQETQYF. Here the CDR3 DNA reads TGCAGTGCTAGGTCCGGGTTCCAAGAGACCCAGTACTTC.

V and J are TRBV7-2 and TRBJ2-2; 10 bases are shared with TRBD2. The J segment lost 1 base and the V segment lost 6 bases, leaving 2 bases of the junction unmatched. Germline lookup yields CDR1 SGHTA and CDR2 FQGNSA. CDR3 length equals 15 residues. CDR3 amino acids: CASRLAGRNTGELFF. The CDR3 DNA follows: TGTGCCAGCAGACTAGCGGGGCGGAACACCGGGGAGCTGTTTTTT. Full variable domain (outside the CDR3, taken from reference TRBV7-2 and TRBJ2-2): GAGVSQSPSNKVTEKGKDVELRCDPISGHTALYWYRQSLGQGLEFLIYFQGNSAPDKSGLPSDRFSAERTGGSVSTLTIQRTQQEDSAVYLCASRLAGRNTGELFFGEGSRLTVL.

This clonotype was seen a few times. V usage is TRBV24-1 and J usage is TRBJ2-3; TRBD2 aligns across 10 bases. This CDR3 has 17 amino acids. V gave up 3 bases and J gave up 1 base; unmatched junction bases: 6. Per germline, CDR1 KGHDR and CDR2 SFDVKD. In nucleotides, the CDR3 is TGTGCCACCAGTGATCCACGGACTAGCGGACGCACAGATACGCAGTATTTT. It encodes CATSDPRTSGRTDTQYF.

This clonotype was seen at least ten times. V usage is TRBV4-3 and J usage is TRBJ2-3; 10 bases match TRBD1. Germline V gene data show CDR1 as LGHNA and CDR2 as YSLEER. V shed 4 bases and J 4 bases; nucleotides not matched to a gene: 2. The CDR3 loop spans 14 amino acids. As DNA, the CDR3 is TGCGCCAGCAGCCGGGGGACAGGGGCAGATACGCAGTATTTT. Residues: CASSRGTGADTQYF.

V and J are TRBV30 and TRBJ2-7; TRBD1 matches 11 bases. The CDR3 has 15 amino acids. The germline V gene encodes CDR1 GTSNPN and CDR2 SVGIG (reference sequence). Trimming at V came to 5 bases and at J to 1 base, leaving 7 bases not matched to a gene. The CDR3 loop reads CAWDRTGGISYEQYF. CDR3 DNA sequence: TGTGCCTGGGATAGGACAGGGGGCATATCCTACGAGCAGTACTTC.

This clonotype was recorded a few times. The V and J genes are TRBV5-1 and TRBJ2-7, with a tentative D call TRBD2 (6 bases). Germline CDR1 and CDR2: SGHRS and YFSETQ. The CDR3 runs to 14 residues. V dropped 2 bases and J dropped 0 bases, with 9 bases sitting between them. The CDR3 bases are TGCGCCAGCAGCTTAACTAGCCTCTCCTACGAGCAGTACTTC. Protein: CASSLTSLSYEQYF.

In this sample, this clonotype turned up a few times. This chain connects TRBV11-2 to TRBJ1-6; D uncertain. The V gene lost 0 bases and the J gene lost 0 bases, with 6 bases spanning the gap. The length of the CDR3 is 16 residues. The germline gives CDR1 SGHAT, CDR2 FQNNGV. For the CDR3, the DNA is TGTGCCAGCAGCTTAGATCAGAGCTCCTATAATTCACCCCTCCACTTT. It is translated as CASSLDQSSYNSPLHF.

This rearrangement joins TRBV12-3 or TRBV12-4 to TRBJ2-1; D is perhaps TRBD2 (5 bases). The CDR3 sequence is 15 residues long. V lost 5 bases, J lost 3 bases, and 14 bases lay in between. CDR3 nucleotide sequence: TGTGCCAGCAGTAATTTAAACGGGGACTACAATGAGCAGTTCTTC. As protein: CASSNLNGDYNEQFF.

There are a few counts of this clonotype. The genes are TRBV6-2 or TRBV6-3 and TRBJ2-1, with 12 bases lining up with TRBD2. This CDR3 contains 17 residues. Germline CDR1 and CDR2: MNHEY and SVGEGT. The ends lost 6 bases at V and 9 bases at J; junction bases unmatched: 15. The CDR3 loop is CASRWTSGAKVGGEQFF. DNA for the CDR3: TGTGCCAGCAGGTGGACTAGCGGGGCTAAGGTTGGCGGTGAGCAGTTCTTC.

The chain carries TRBV5-1 and TRBJ2-3; D is ambiguous. V gave up 4 bases and J gave up 5 bases, with 11 bases separating them. CDR3 length: 13 amino acids. Germline V gene sequence: CDR1 SGHRS, CDR2 YFSETQ. This CDR3 is CASSPDEVDTQYF. In DNA form, the CDR3 reads TGCGCCAGCAGCCCGGACGAAGTAGATACGCAGTATTTT.

V usage is TRBV30 and J usage is TRBJ1-6; TRBD1 might be the D (6 bases). With 2 bases removed from V and 8 bases from J, the gap between germline ends came to 13 bases. Germline CDR1 and CDR2: GTSNPN and SVGIG (reference sequence). This CDR3 is 14 amino acids long. The CDR3 reads CAWSKLEGDSPLHF. CDR3 DNA: TGTGCCTGGAGTAAGCTAGAGGGGGATTCACCCCTCCACTTT.

The gene calls are TRBV6-1 and TRBJ2-7; no reliable D call. Per the germline V gene, CDR1 is MNHNS and CDR2 is SASEGT. CDR3 size: 17 residues. The V end lost 2 bases, the J end lost 2 bases, and 19 bases lay between the germline ends. The CDR3 DNA follows: TGTGCCAGCAGTGAAAGGGCTGCCTATGGTTTAACCTACGAGCAGTACTTC. As protein: CASSERAAYGLTYEQYF.

Only a few counts were recorded for this clonotype. The chain links TRBV24-1 to TRBJ2-1, with D maybe TRBD2 (5 bases). This CDR3 contains 13 residues. Germline values: CDR1 KGHDR, CDR2 SFDVKD. Trimming cost V 8 bases and J 6 bases, with 13 bases left between them. CDR3 residues: CATTGNVGNEQFF. CDR3 sequence (DNA): TGTGCCACCACGGGGAATGTGGGCAATGAGCAGTTCTTC.

This clonotype was detected only a few times. This chain links TRBV7-3 with TRBJ2-3; D is unclear. Germline V lookup: CDR1 SGHTA, CDR2 FQGTGA. V lost 5 bases, J lost 2 bases, and 17 bases lay in between. This CDR3 has 16 amino acids. The CDR3 protein is CASSPTTSLYTDTQYF. CDR3 sequence (DNA): TGTGCCAGCAGCCCCACCACCAGTTTATACACAGATACGCAGTATTTT.